Listed here are 14 T cell receptor beta chains from one sample, sequenced in a study of T-cell reconstitution after alpha-beta-depleted transplantation in children. Unique molecular identifiers tagged the TCRbeta library. TCRdb used MiXCR to reprocess the PCR reads, holding one entry per CDR3 protein. Seen here are hundreds of thousands of distinct CDR3 sequences, around 13% observed once, and the top ten hold roughly 5.4%. Here the sequenced sample was PBMCs from the stem cell graft donor, taken from the stem cell graft. The receptors shown here come from a human donor who donated a stem cell graft to a child with combined immunodeficiency.

The sample holds many counts of this clonotype. The rearrangement links TRBV11-3 to TRBJ2-7; TRBD1 matches 7 bases. The CDR3 is 18 amino acids. V lost 2 bases to trimming and J lost 4 bases; unmatched junction nucleotides: 17. From germline, CDR1 is SGHNT and CDR2 YENEEA. CDR3 region: CASSLRNFEGQVIYEQYF. The CDR3 coding sequence is TGTGCCAGCAGCTTACGGAATTTTGAAGGACAGGTGATATACGAGCAGTACTTC.

This clonotype came up a few times. The chain employs TRBV6-2 or TRBV6-3 and TRBJ2-7; 7 bases fit TRBD2. CDR3 length: 15 amino acids. J was trimmed by 3 bases and V by 8 bases; bases with no gene match: 13. Germline CDR1 and CDR2: MNHEY and SVGEGT. Here the CDR3 reads CASDQERLAVYEQYF. DNA of the CDR3: TGTGCCAGCGACCAAGAGAGACTAGCAGTCTACGAGCAGTACTTC.

J is TRBJ2-7 and V is TRBV4-1; unclear D gene. CDR1 and CDR2 from the germline V gene are MGHRA and YSYEKL. The CDR3 loop spans 18 amino acids. Trimming stripped 0 bases from V and 2 bases from J, with 20 bases between. The DNA for the CDR3 is TGCGCCAGCAGCCAAGAAGGTTCAGCAGTTTTGATACCCTACGAGCAGTACTTC. It yields the protein CASSQEGSAVLIPYEQYF.

In its sample, this clonotype was seen a few times. Mismatch with germline at one junction end may stem from a read error. The rearrangement links TRBV20-1 to TRBJ1-1; D perhaps matches TRBD1 (5 bases). The CDR3 extends over 12 amino acids. Germline V gene sequence: CDR1 DFQATT, CDR2 SNEGSKA (reference sequence). The CDR3 spells CSAYSLGERRIF. DNA of the CDR3: TGCAGTGCTTACAGTTTGGGGGAGAGACGGATCTTT.

This clonotype was seen ten or more times. The chain has TRBV5-1 and TRBJ2-5; perhaps TRBD1 as D (6 bases). Trimming removed 6 bases at V and 2 bases at J, with 17 bases between. Germline V gene sequence: CDR1 SGHRS, CDR2 YFSETQ. The CDR3 extends over 15 amino acids. The CDR3 loop is CASTPDGGRQETQYF. The DNA of the CDR3 is TGCGCCAGCACCCCTGATGGGGGCAGACAAGAGACCCAGTACTTC.

The chain couples TRBV7-6 to TRBJ2-3; D remains ambiguous. The germline gives CDR1 SGHVS, CDR2 FNYEAQ. This CDR3 is built from 11 residues. Trimming left V 8 bases short and J 4 bases short, with 7 bases between. Here the CDR3 DNA reads TGTGCCAGCGGCCTAGCAGATACGCAGTATTTT. Protein product: CASGLADTQYF. The full variable domain, with the rest looked up from reference TRBV7-6 and TRBJ2-3, is GAGVSQSPRYKVTKRGQDVALRCDPISGHVSLYWYRQALGQGPEFLTYFNYEAQQDKSGLPNDRFSAERPEGSISTLTIQRTEQRDSAMYRCASGLADTQYFGPGTRLTVL.

This clonotype was found a few times. The chain couples TRBV6-5 to TRBJ2-7, with D possibly TRBD2 on 6 matching bases. V dropped 3 bases and J dropped 6 bases, with 21 bases sitting between them. The germline CDR1 and CDR2 sequences are MNHEY and SVGAGI. The CDR3 covers 16 residues. CDR3 bases: TGTGCCAGCAGTTATGCGGCGGGGAGTGGGGGGTTCGAGCAGTACTTC. It encodes CASSYAAGSGGFEQYF.

The chain couples TRBV6-5 to TRBJ1-2, with 7 bases that match TRBD1. The CDR3 is made up of 15 amino acids. V gave up 6 bases and J gave up 2 bases; unmatched junction bases: 9. CDR1 and CDR2 from the germline V gene are MNHEY and SVGAGI. CDR3 amino acids: CASSPWEGANYGYTF. DNA of the CDR3: TGTGCCAGCAGCCCCTGGGAGGGGGCGAACTATGGCTACACCTTC.

This clonotype has just a few counts. The V call is TRBV5-6, the J call TRBJ1-2; D remains unclear. The V end was cut by 0 bases, the J end by 5 bases, with 11 bases between. The CDR3 is made up of 14 amino acids. Germline CDR1 is SGHDT and CDR2 is YYEEEE. CDR3 bases: TGTGCCAGCAGCTTGGAGGCTGCGGAGTATGGCTACACCTTC. This sequence encodes CASSLEAAEYGYTF.

There are many counts of this clonotype. This chain connects TRBV7-2 to TRBJ2-7; D unresolved. CDR1 SGHTA and CDR2 FQGNSA come from the germline V gene. This CDR3 comprises 12 residues. V lost 5 bases and J 6 bases, leaving 11 bases between the germline ends. CDR3 amino acids: CASSHLRSEQYF. DNA of the CDR3: TGTGCCAGCAGCCATTTACGGTCCGAGCAGTACTTC. Looking up the rest from reference TRBV7-2 and TRBJ2-7 gives the full variable domain: GAGVSQSPSNKVTEKGKDVELRCDPISGHTALYWYRQSLGQGLEFLIYFQGNSAPDKSGLPSDRFSAERTGGSVSTLTIQRTQQEDSAVYLCASSHLRSEQYFGPGTRLTVT.

There are a few counts of this clonotype. The J gene is TRBJ2-7, the V gene TRBV20-1, with a weak D call TRBD2 (5 bases). CDR3 length equals 13 residues. Germline values: CDR1 DFQATT, CDR2 SNEGSKA (reference sequence). Trimming removed 3 bases from V and 3 bases from J, with 12 bases in between. CDR3 in amino acids: CSARGPGNYEQYF. The DNA of the CDR3 is TGCAGTGCTAGGGGCCCGGGGAACTACGAGCAGTACTTC.

The rearrangement links TRBV6-5 to TRBJ1-5; 7 nucleotides align to TRBD1. The CDR3 covers 15 residues. Unmatched junction bases numbered 2, after V lost 2 bases and J lost 1 base. Germline lookup yields CDR1 MNHEY and CDR2 SVGAGI. The CDR3 nucleotides read TGTGCCAGCAGTTACAACAGGGGAAGCAATCAGCCCCAGCATTTT. Amino acids: CASSYNRGSNQPQHF.

Only a few counts were recorded for this clonotype. Written as DNA, the CDR3 is TGTGCCAGCAAATACTGGGGGGAGAGCACAGATACGCAGTATTTT. The encoded protein is CASKYWGESTDTQYF. The chain uses TRBV7-9 and TRBJ2-3; D is possibly TRBD2 (6 bases). Trimming cost V 7 bases and J 0 bases, with 14 bases left between them. CDR1 is SEHNR and CDR2 is FQNEAQ in the germline V gene (reference sequence). The CDR3 spans 15 residues.

This clonotype was counted a few times. V gene TRBV12-3 or TRBV12-4 combines with J gene TRBJ2-5; 14 bases are a match to TRBD2. CDR3 size: 15 residues. Trimming cost V 7 bases and J 5 bases; bases outside gene matches: 6. DNA of the CDR3: TGTGCCAGCACCCTGACTAGCGGGAGGGCTGAGACCCAGTACTTC. Translation: CASTLTSGRAETQYF.